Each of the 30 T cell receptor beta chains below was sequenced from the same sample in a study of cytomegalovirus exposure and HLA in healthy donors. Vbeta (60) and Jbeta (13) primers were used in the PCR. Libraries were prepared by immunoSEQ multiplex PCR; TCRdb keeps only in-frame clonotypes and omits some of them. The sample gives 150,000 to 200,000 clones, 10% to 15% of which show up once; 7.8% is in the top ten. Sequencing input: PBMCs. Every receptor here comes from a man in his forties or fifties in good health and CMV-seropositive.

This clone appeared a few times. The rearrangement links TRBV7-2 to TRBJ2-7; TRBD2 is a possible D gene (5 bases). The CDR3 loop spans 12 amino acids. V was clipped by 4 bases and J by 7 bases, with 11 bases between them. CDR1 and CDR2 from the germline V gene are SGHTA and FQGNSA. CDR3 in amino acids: CASSSLLGEQYV. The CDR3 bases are TGTGCCAGCAGCTCCTTACTAGGAGAGCAGTACGTC.

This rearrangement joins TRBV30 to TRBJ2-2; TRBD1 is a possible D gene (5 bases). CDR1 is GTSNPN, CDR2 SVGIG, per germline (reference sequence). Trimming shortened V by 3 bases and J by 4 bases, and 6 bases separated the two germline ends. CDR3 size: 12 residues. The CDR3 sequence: CAWSRVTGELFF. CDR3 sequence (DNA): TGTGCCTGGAGCAGGGTCACCGGGGAGCTGTTTTTT.

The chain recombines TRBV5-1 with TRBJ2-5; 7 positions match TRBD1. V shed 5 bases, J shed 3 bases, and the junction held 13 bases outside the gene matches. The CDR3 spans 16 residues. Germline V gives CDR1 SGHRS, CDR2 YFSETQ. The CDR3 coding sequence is TGCGCCAGCAGTGGGGGAGTAATGACAGGGAAAGAGACCCAGTACTTC. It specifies CASSGGVMTGKETQYF. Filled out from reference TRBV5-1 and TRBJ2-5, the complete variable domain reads KAGVTQTPRYLIKTRGQQVTLSCSPISGHRSVSWYQQTPGQGLQFLFEYFSETQRNKGNFPGRFSGRQFSNSRSEMNVSTLELGDSALYLCASSGGVMTGKETQYFGPGTRLLVL.

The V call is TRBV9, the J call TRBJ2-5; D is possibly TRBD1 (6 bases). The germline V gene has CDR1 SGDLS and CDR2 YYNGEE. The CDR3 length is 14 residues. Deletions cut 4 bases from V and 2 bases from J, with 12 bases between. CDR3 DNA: TGTGCCAGCAGCCCAATGAGGGGGCAAGAGACCCAGTACTTC. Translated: CASSPMRGQETQYF.

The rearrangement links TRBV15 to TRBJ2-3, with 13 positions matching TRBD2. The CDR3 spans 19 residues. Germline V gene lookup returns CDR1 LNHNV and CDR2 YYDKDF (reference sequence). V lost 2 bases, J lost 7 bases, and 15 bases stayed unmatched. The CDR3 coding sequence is TGTGCCACCAGCAGACCTTTTACTGGGACTAGCGGGGCGGGGAATACGCAGTATTTT. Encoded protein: CATSRPFTGTSGAGNTQYF.

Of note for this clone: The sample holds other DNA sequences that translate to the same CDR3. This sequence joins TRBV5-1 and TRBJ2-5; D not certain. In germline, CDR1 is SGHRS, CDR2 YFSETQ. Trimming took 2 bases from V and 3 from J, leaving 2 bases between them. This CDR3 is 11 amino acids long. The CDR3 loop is CASSFEETQYF. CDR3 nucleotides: TGCGCCAGCAGCTTCGAAGAGACCCAGTACTTC.

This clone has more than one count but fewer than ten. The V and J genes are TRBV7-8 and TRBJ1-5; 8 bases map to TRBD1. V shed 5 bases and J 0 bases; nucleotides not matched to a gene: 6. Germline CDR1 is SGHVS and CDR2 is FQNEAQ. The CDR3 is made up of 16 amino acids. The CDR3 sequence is CASSPMTGDSNQPQHF. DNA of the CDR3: TGTGCCAGCAGCCCCATGACAGGGGATAGCAATCAGCCCCAGCATTTT.

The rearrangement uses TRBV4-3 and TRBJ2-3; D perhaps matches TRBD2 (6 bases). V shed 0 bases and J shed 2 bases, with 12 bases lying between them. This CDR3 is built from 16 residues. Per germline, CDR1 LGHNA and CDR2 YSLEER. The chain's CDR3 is CASSQEGDSDTDTQYF. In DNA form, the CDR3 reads TGCGCCAGCAGCCAAGAAGGGGACTCTGACACAGATACGCAGTATTTT.

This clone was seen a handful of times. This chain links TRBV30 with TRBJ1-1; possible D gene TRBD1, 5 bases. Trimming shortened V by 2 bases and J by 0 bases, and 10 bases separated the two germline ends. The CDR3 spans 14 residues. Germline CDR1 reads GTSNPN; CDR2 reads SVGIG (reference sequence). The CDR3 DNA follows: TGTGCCTGGAGTAGGGGCATCATGAACACTGAAGCTTTCTTT. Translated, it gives CAWSRGIMNTEAFF.

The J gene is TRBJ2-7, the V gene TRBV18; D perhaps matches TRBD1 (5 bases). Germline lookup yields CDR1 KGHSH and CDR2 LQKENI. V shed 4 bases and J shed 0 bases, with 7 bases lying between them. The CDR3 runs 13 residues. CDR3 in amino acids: CASSLQDSYEQYF. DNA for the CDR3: TGTGCCAGCTCACTACAGGACTCCTACGAGCAGTACTTC.

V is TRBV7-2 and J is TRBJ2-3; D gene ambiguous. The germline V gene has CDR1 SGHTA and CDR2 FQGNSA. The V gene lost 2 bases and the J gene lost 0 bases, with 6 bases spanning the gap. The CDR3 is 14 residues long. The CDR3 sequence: CASSLTGSTDTQYF. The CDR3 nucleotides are TGTGCCAGCAGCTTAACGGGTAGCACAGATACGCAGTATTTT.

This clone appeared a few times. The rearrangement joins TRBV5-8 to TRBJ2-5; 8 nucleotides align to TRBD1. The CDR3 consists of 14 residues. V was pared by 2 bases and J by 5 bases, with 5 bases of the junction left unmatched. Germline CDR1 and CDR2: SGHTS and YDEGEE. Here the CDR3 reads CASSFGQGTETQYF. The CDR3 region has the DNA TGTGCCAGCAGCTTCGGACAGGGCACCGAGACCCAGTACTTC.

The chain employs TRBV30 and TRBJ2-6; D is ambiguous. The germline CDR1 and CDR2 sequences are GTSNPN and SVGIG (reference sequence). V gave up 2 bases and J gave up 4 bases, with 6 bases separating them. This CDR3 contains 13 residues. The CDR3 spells CAWSHGGANVLTF. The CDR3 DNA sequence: TGTGCCTGGAGTCACGGGGGGGCCAACGTCCTGACTTTC. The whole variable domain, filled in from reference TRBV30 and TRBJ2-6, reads SQTIHQWPATLVQPVGSPLSLECTVEGTSNPNLYWYRQAAGRGLQLLFYSVGIGQISSEVPQNLSASRPQDRQFILSSKKLLLSDSGFYLCAWSHGGANVLTFGAGSRLTVL.

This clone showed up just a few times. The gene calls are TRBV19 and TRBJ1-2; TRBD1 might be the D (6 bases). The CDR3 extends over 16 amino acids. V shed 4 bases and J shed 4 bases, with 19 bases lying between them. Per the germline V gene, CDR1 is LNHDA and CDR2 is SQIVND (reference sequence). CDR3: CASSNNRDLRVYGYTF. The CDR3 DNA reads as TGTGCCAGTAGTAATAACAGGGATCTCCGCGTCTATGGCTACACCTTC. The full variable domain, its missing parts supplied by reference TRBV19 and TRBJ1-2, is DGGITQSPKYLFRKEGQNVTLSCEQNLNHDAMYWYRQDPGQGLRLIYYSQIVNDFQKGDIAEGYSVSREKKESFPLTVTSAQKNPTAFYLCASSNNRDLRVYGYTFGSGTRLTVV.

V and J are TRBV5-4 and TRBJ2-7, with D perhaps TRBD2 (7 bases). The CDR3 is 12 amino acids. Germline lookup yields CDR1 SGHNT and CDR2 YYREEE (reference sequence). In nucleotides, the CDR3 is TGTGCAGTGGGGGGGCTGGTCAACGAGCAGTACTTC. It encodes CAVGGLVNEQYF.

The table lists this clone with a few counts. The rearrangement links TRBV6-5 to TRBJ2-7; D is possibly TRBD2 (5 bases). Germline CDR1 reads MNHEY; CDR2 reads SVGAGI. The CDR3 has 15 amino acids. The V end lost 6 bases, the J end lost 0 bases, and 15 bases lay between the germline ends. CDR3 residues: CASSDGLTSSYEQYF. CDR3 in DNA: TGTGCCAGCAGCGACGGACTCACTTCCTCCTACGAGCAGTACTTC.

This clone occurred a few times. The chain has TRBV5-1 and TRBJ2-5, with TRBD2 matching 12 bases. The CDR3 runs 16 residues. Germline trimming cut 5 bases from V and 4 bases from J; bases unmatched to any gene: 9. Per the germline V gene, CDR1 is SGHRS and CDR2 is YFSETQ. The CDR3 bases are TGCGCCAGCAGAGGAAGTCTAGCGGGGGGGCGAGAGACCCAGTACTTC. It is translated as CASRGSLAGGRETQYF.

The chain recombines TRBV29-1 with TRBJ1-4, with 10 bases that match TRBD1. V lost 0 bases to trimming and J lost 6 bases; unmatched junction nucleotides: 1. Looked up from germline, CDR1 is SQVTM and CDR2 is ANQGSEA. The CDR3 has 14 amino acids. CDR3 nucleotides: TGCAGCGTTGAAGAAGGGACAGGGGATGAAAAACTGTTTTTT. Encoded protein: CSVEEGTGDEKLFF.

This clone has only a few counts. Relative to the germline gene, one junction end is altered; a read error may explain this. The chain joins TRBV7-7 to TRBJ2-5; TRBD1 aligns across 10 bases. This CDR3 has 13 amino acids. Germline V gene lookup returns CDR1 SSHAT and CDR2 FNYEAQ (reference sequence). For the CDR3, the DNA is TGTGCTAGCAGTCGGACAGGGGGTGAGACCCAGTACTTC. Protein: CASSRTGGETQYF. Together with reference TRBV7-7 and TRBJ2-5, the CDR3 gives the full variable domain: GAGVSQSPRYKVTKRGQDVTLRCDPISSHATLYWYQQALGQGPEFLTYFNYEAQPDKSGLPSDRFSAERPEGSISTLTIQRTEQRDSAMYRCASSRTGGETQYFGPGTRLLVL.

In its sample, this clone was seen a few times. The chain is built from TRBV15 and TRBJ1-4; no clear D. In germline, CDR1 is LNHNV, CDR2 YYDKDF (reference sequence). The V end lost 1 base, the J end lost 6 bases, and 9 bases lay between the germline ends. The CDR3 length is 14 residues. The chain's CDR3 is CATSRGQAHEKLFF. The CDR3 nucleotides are TGTGCCACCAGCAGAGGCCAAGCCCATGAAAAACTGTTTTTT.

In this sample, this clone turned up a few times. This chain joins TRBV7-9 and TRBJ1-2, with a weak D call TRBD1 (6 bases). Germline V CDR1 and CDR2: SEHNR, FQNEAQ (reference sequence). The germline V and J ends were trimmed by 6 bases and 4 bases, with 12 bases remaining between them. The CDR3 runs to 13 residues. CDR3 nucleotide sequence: TGTGCCAGCAGGGCAGGGGCTGGCTATGGCTACACCTTC. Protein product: CASRAGAGYGYTF.

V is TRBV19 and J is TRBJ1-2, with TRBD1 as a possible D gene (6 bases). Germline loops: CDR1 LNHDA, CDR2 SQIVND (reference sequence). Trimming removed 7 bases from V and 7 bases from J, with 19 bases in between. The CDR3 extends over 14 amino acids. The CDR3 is CASNIFGGAPGYTF. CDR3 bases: TGTGCCAGTAACATCTTTGGGGGGGCTCCTGGCTACACCTTC.

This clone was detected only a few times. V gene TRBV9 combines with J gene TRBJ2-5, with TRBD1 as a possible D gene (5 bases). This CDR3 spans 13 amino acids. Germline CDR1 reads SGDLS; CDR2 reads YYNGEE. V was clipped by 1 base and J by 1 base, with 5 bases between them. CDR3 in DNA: TGTGCCAGCAGCGTACAGGGCCAAGAGACCCAGTACTTC. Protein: CASSVQGQETQYF.

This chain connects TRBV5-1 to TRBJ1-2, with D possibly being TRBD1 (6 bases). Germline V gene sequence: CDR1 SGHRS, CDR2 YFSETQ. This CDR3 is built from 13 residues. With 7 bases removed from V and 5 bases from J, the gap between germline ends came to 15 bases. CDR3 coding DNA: TGCGCCAGCTCGCGGGGGCGCGAATATGGCTACACCTTC. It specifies CASSRGREYGYTF.

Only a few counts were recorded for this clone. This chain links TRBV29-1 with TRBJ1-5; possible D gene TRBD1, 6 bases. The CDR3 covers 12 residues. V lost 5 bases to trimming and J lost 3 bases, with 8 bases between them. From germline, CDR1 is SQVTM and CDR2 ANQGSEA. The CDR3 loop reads CSVRTDNQPQHF. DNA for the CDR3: TGCAGCGTTAGGACAGACAATCAGCCCCAGCATTTT.

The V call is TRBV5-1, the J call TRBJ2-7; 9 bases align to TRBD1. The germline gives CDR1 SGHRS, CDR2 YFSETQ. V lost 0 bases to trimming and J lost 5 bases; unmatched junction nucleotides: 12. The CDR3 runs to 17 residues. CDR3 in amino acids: CASSLGSWGTGSHEQYF. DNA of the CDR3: TGCGCCAGCAGCTTGGGTAGTTGGGGGACAGGGTCCCACGAGCAGTACTTC. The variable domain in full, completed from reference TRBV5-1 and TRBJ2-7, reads KAGVTQTPRYLIKTRGQQVTLSCSPISGHRSVSWYQQTPGQGLQFLFEYFSETQRNKGNFPGRFSGRQFSNSRSEMNVSTLELGDSALYLCASSLGSWGTGSHEQYFGPGTRLTVT.

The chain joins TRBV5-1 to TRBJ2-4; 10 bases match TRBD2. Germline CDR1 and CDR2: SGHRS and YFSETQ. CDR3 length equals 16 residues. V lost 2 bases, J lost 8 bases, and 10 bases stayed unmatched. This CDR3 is CASSLRTSGGGDIQYF. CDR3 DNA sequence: TGCGCCAGCAGCTTAAGGACTAGCGGCGGAGGGGACATTCAGTACTTC.

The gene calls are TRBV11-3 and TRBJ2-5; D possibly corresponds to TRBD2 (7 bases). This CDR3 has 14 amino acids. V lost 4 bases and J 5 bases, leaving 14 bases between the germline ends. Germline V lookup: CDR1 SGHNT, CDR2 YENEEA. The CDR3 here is CASSSPGGLETQYF. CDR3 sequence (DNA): TGTGCCAGCAGCTCCCCGGGGGGCTTGGAGACCCAGTACTTC.

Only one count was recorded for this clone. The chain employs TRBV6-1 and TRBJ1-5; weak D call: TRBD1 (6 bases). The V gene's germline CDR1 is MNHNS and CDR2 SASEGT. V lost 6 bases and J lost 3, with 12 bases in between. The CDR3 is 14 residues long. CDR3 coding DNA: TGTGCCAGCAGCTACAGGGCTTTCAATCAGCCCCAGCATTTT. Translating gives CASSYRAFNQPQHF.

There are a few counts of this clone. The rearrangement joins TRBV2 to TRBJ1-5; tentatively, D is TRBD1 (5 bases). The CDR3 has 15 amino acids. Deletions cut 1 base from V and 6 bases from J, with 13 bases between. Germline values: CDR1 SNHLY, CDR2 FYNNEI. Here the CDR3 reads CASSEERSGGQPQHF. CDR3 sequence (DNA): TGTGCCAGCAGTGAAGAAAGGTCCGGGGGTCAGCCCCAGCATTTT.